The rows below give T cell receptor beta chains drawn from one sample of a study of blood T cell repertoires in COVID-19. Sequenced by immunoSEQ multiplex PCR; TCRdb stores in-frame clones only, minus some. The sample includes 75,000 to 100,000 clones, 82% of them seen just once. The sequenced material came from peripheral blood. Source of these receptors: a man between 45 and 60 years old with active or convalescent COVID-19. Each CDR3 is given with its conserved first and last residue. The D gene is left open where the match is weak. Part of the rows lack a size; the others show once, few, many or a class for expanded clones.

v_call: TRBV28
j_call: TRBJ1-2
d_call: TRBD1
clone_size: .
cdr3_aa: CASSSGQGRGYTF
cdr3_nt: TGTGCCAGCAGTTCGGGACAGGGGAGAGGCTACACCTTC

v_call: TRBV5-6
j_call: TRBJ1-1
d_call: TRBD1
clone_size: .
cdr3_aa: CASSLVGDRPQNTEAFF
cdr3_nt: TGTGCCAGCAGCTTGGTTGGGGACAGACCCCAGAACACTGAAGCTTTCTTT

v_call: TRBV6-6
j_call: TRBJ1-1
d_call: .
clone_size: .
cdr3_aa: CASSYSGGDTEAFF
cdr3_nt: TGTGCCAGCAGTTACTCGGGCGGGGACACTGAAGCTTTCTTT

v_call: TRBV5-4
j_call: TRBJ1-4
d_call: TRBD1
clone_size: .
cdr3_aa: CASSLSMDRDEKLFF
cdr3_nt: TGTGCCAGCAGCTTAAGTATGGACAGGGATGAAAAACTGTTTTTT

v_call: TRBV27
j_call: TRBJ1-1
d_call: .
clone_size: .
cdr3_aa: CASNEGVPVTEAFF
cdr3_nt: TGTGCCAGCAACGAGGGGGTTCCGGTCACTGAAGCTTTCTTT

v_call: TRBV3-1/TRBV3-2
j_call: TRBJ1-2
d_call: .
clone_size: .
cdr3_aa: CASSQVATVPCWDGYTF
cdr3_nt: TGTGCCAGCAGCCAAGTCGCGACAGTTCCATGCTGGGATGGCTACACCTTC

v_call: TRBV5-1
j_call: TRBJ2-7
d_call: TRBD2
clone_size: .
cdr3_aa: CASSLTSAYEQYF
cdr3_nt: TGCGCCAGCAGCTTGACTAGCGCCTACGAGCAGTACTTC

v_call: TRBV19
j_call: TRBJ2-4
d_call: TRBD1
clone_size: once
cdr3_aa: CASSISSGTGGTLAKNIQYF
cdr3_nt: TGTGCCAGTAGTATCTCGAGCGGGACAGGGGGTACATTAGCCAAAAACATTCAGTACTTC

v_call: TRBV9
j_call: TRBJ2-1
d_call: .
clone_size: .
cdr3_aa: CASSREIPDDEQFF
cdr3_nt: TGTGCCAGCAGCAGGGAGATCCCCGATGATGAGCAGTTCTTC

v_call: TRBV5-1
j_call: TRBJ1-3
d_call: .
clone_size: .
cdr3_aa: CASSSQVSGNTIYF
cdr3_nt: TGCGCCAGCAGCTCACAGGTCTCTGGAAACACCATATATTTT

v_call: TRBV5-1
j_call: TRBJ2-2
d_call: TRBD1
clone_size: .
cdr3_aa: CASSDGTGNTGELFF
cdr3_nt: TGCGCCAGCAGTGATGGGACAGGGAACACCGGGGAGCTGTTTTTT

v_call: TRBV2
j_call: TRBJ2-1
d_call: TRBD1
clone_size: .
cdr3_aa: CASSALLPGTGGEQFF
cdr3_nt: TGTGCCAGCAGTGCCCTCCTCCCCGGGACAGGGGGTGAGCAGTTCTTC

v_call: TRBV19
j_call: TRBJ1-5
d_call: TRBD1
clone_size: .
cdr3_aa: CASRSDRESPQHF
cdr3_nt: TGTGCCAGTAGATCCGACAGGGAGAGCCCCCAGCATTTT

v_call: TRBV27
j_call: TRBJ2-2
d_call: TRBD1
clone_size: .
cdr3_aa: CASSLGTGVTGELFF
cdr3_nt: TGTGCCAGCAGTTTAGGGACAGGGGTCACCGGGGAGCTGTTTTTT

v_call: TRBV10-1
j_call: TRBJ2-3
d_call: TRBD2
clone_size: .
cdr3_aa: CASSEAGESTDTQYF
cdr3_nt: TGCGCCAGCAGTGAGGCGGGGGAAAGCACAGATACGCAGTATTTT

v_call: TRBV25-1
j_call: TRBJ1-1
d_call: .
clone_size: .
cdr3_aa: CASSDAGSTEAFF
cdr3_nt: TGTGCCAGCAGTGATGCGGGGAGCACTGAAGCTTTCTTT

v_call: TRBV18
j_call: TRBJ2-3
d_call: TRBD2
clone_size: .
cdr3_aa: CASSPSGGTDTQYF
cdr3_nt: TGTGCCAGCTCACCAAGCGGGGGCACAGATACGCAGTATTTT

v_call: TRBV5-1
j_call: TRBJ2-5
d_call: TRBD2
clone_size: .
cdr3_aa: CASSGGTSGQETQYF
cdr3_nt: TGCGCCAGCAGCGGCGGGACTAGCGGCCAAGAGACCCAGTACTTC

v_call: TRBV29-1
j_call: TRBJ2-1
d_call: .
clone_size: .
cdr3_aa: CSVPPTSSYNEQFF
cdr3_nt: TGCAGCGTTCCCCCAACTAGCTCCTACAATGAGCAGTTCTTC

v_call: TRBV5-6
j_call: TRBJ2-3
d_call: TRBD1
clone_size: .
cdr3_aa: CASSLVQGATDTQYF
cdr3_nt: TGTGCCAGCAGCTTGGTTCAGGGGGCGACAGATACGCAGTATTTT

v_call: TRBV5-1
j_call: TRBJ1-1
d_call: .
clone_size: .
cdr3_aa: CASSPGLGGSTEAFF
cdr3_nt: TGCGCCAGCAGCCCGGGCCTTGGGGGGAGCACTGAAGCTTTCTTT

v_call: TRBV5-4
j_call: TRBJ2-5
d_call: .
clone_size: .
cdr3_aa: CASSPGSLSEEETQYF
cdr3_nt: TGTGCCAGCAGCCCCGGGTCCCTATCAGAAGAAGAGACCCAGTACTTC

v_call: TRBV5-4
j_call: TRBJ2-2
d_call: TRBD1
clone_size: .
cdr3_aa: CASSPGQGVTGELFF
cdr3_nt: TGTGCCAGCAGTCCGGGACAGGGGGTCACCGGGGAGCTGTTTTTT

v_call: TRBV11-2
j_call: TRBJ1-4
d_call: .
clone_size: .
cdr3_aa: CASSSPRGPNEKLFF
cdr3_nt: TGTGCCAGCAGCTCCCCCAGGGGACCTAATGAAAAACTGTTTTTT

v_call: TRBV19
j_call: TRBJ1-6
d_call: TRBD1
clone_size: .
cdr3_aa: CASSTSGTGINSPLHF
cdr3_nt: TGTGCCAGTAGTACCTCCGGGACAGGTATCAATTCACCCCTCCACTTT

v_call: TRBV5-4
j_call: TRBJ1-3
d_call: .
clone_size: .
cdr3_aa: CASSLRGLEGNTIYF
cdr3_nt: TGTGCCAGCAGCTTGAGGGGACTCGAGGGAAACACCATATATTTT

v_call: TRBV3-1/TRBV3-2
j_call: TRBJ2-5
d_call: TRBD1
clone_size: .
cdr3_aa: CASSHAGTGVRETQYF
cdr3_nt: TGTGCCAGCAGCCACGCTGGGACAGGGGTACGAGAGACCCAGTACTTC

v_call: TRBV28
j_call: TRBJ2-5
d_call: TRBD2
clone_size: .
cdr3_aa: CGSTSGDQETQYF
cdr3_nt: TGTGGTTCGACTAGCGGAGACCAAGAGACCCAGTACTTC

v_call: TRBV24-1
j_call: TRBJ1-4
d_call: .
clone_size: .
cdr3_aa: CATSDRSNEKLFF
cdr3_nt: TGTGCCACCAGTGACCGGTCTAATGAAAAACTGTTTTTT

v_call: TRBV3-1/TRBV3-2
j_call: TRBJ1-1
d_call: .
clone_size: .
cdr3_aa: CASSQVPQGTEAFF
cdr3_nt: TGTGCCAGCAGCCAAGTCCCACAGGGCACTGAAGCTTTCTTT

v_call: TRBV6-1
j_call: TRBJ2-1
d_call: TRBD2
clone_size: .
cdr3_aa: CASSEALRLAWGSDEQFF
cdr3_nt: TGTGCCAGCAGTGAAGCGCTTCGACTAGCTTGGGGTTCCGATGAGCAGTTCTTC

v_call: TRBV4-2
j_call: TRBJ2-2
d_call: TRBD2
clone_size: .
cdr3_aa: CASSYRLAGGPGELFF
cdr3_nt: TGTGCCAGCAGCTACCGACTAGCGGGGGGGCCCGGGGAGCTGTTTTTT

v_call: TRBV2
j_call: TRBJ1-1
d_call: .
clone_size: .
cdr3_aa: CASRRTVNTEAFF
cdr3_nt: TGTGCCAGCAGACGGACAGTGAACACTGAAGCTTTCTTT

v_call: TRBV7-2
j_call: TRBJ1-3
d_call: .
clone_size: .
cdr3_aa: CASSLGPPGAGNTIYF
cdr3_nt: TGTGCCAGCAGCTTAGGTCCCCCCGGGGCTGGAAACACCATATATTTT

v_call: TRBV9
j_call: TRBJ2-5
d_call: TRBD2
clone_size: .
cdr3_aa: CASSVTSGDETQYF
cdr3_nt: TGTGCCAGCAGCGTTACTAGCGGGGACGAGACCCAGTACTTC

v_call: TRBV7-9
j_call: TRBJ2-5
d_call: TRBD2
clone_size: .
cdr3_aa: CASSLGGASGGETQYF
cdr3_nt: TGTGCCAGCAGCTTAGGGGGGGCTAGCGGGGGAGAGACCCAGTACTTC

v_call: TRBV18
j_call: TRBJ1-4
d_call: .
clone_size: once
cdr3_aa: CASQAGTNEKLFF
cdr3_nt: TGTGCCAGCCAGGCGGGCACTAATGAAAAACTGTTTTTT

v_call: TRBV30
j_call: TRBJ1-4
d_call: .
clone_size: .
cdr3_aa: CACSQGPPHEKLFF
cdr3_nt: TGTGCCTGCTCTCAGGGGCCCCCGCATGAAAAACTGTTTTTT

v_call: TRBV6-4
j_call: TRBJ1-1
d_call: TRBD1
clone_size: .
cdr3_aa: CASRANQGGNTEAFF
cdr3_nt: TGTGCCAGCAGGGCCAATCAGGGGGGAAACACTGAAGCTTTCTTT

v_call: TRBV27
j_call: TRBJ1-6
d_call: .
clone_size: .
cdr3_aa: CASSFSGVGNSPLHF
cdr3_nt: TGTGCCAGCAGTTTTTCCGGGGTTGGTAATTCACCCCTCCACTTT

v_call: TRBV7-6
j_call: TRBJ2-1
d_call: .
clone_size: .
cdr3_aa: CASSLGLPGVHEQFF
cdr3_nt: TGTGCCAGCAGCCTAGGACTTCCCGGGGTCCATGAGCAGTTCTTC

v_call: TRBV30
j_call: TRBJ2-1
d_call: .
clone_size: .
cdr3_aa: CAWSPLGGEQFF
cdr3_nt: TGTGCCTGGAGCCCGCTAGGGGGTGAGCAGTTCTTC

v_call: TRBV3-1/TRBV3-2
j_call: TRBJ2-1
d_call: TRBD2
clone_size: .
cdr3_aa: CASSQDIALSPQRGGPTLDNEQFF
cdr3_nt: TGTGCCAGCAGCCAAGATATTGCCCTGTCTCCCCAGCGGGGGGGCCCCACTCTGGACAATGAGCAGTTCTTC

v_call: TRBV27
j_call: TRBJ1-1
d_call: .
clone_size: .
cdr3_aa: CASSLPGVTEAFF
cdr3_nt: TGTGCCAGCAGTTTGCCAGGGGTGACTGAAGCTTTCTTT

v_call: TRBV7-9
j_call: TRBJ2-3
d_call: TRBD2
clone_size: few
cdr3_aa: CASSTRLAAGDTQYF
cdr3_nt: TGTGCCAGCAGCACCAGACTAGCGGCGGGAGATACGCAGTATTTT

v_call: TRBV5-4
j_call: TRBJ2-3
d_call: TRBD1
clone_size: .
cdr3_aa: CASSWGRGRTDTQYF
cdr3_nt: TGTGCCAGCAGCTGGGGCAGGGGGCGCACAGATACGCAGTATTTT

v_call: TRBV25-1
j_call: TRBJ1-3
d_call: .
clone_size: .
cdr3_aa: CASSRGHASGNTIYF
cdr3_nt: TGTGCCAGCAGCCGTGGACATGCATCTGGAAACACCATATATTTT

v_call: TRBV11-2
j_call: TRBJ2-3
d_call: .
clone_size: .
cdr3_aa: CASSLSRVADTQYF
cdr3_nt: TGTGCCAGCAGCTTGTCCAGGGTAGCAGATACGCAGTATTTT

v_call: TRBV18
j_call: TRBJ2-7
d_call: .
clone_size: .
cdr3_aa: CASQDRGSYEQYF
cdr3_nt: TGTGCCAGCCAAGACAGAGGATCCTACGAGCAGTACTTC

v_call: TRBV10-2
j_call: TRBJ1-3
d_call: .
clone_size: .
cdr3_aa: CASKEDRRNGNTIYF
cdr3_nt: TGCGCCAGCAAGGAGGACCGCAGGAACGGAAACACCATATATTTT

v_call: TRBV2
j_call: TRBJ1-2
d_call: TRBD1
clone_size: .
cdr3_aa: CASSDRGREGYTF
cdr3_nt: TGTGCCAGCAGTGACAGGGGGCGCGAGGGCTACACCTTC

v_call: TRBV5-1
j_call: TRBJ2-2
d_call: TRBD2
clone_size: .
cdr3_aa: CASSLTPPSGDTNTGELFF
cdr3_nt: TGCGCCAGCAGCTTAACTCCACCTAGCGGGGACACGAACACCGGGGAGCTGTTTTTT

v_call: TRBV4-1
j_call: TRBJ2-1
d_call: TRBD1
clone_size: .
cdr3_aa: CASSHGTALNEQFF
cdr3_nt: TGCGCCAGCAGCCACGGGACAGCTCTTAATGAGCAGTTCTTC

v_call: TRBV7-2
j_call: TRBJ2-1
d_call: TRBD2
clone_size: .
cdr3_aa: CASSFSPSGGAGNEQFF
cdr3_nt: TGTGCCAGCAGCTTTTCCCCTAGCGGGGGGGCGGGAAATGAGCAGTTCTTC

v_call: TRBV7-2
j_call: TRBJ1-3
d_call: .
clone_size: .
cdr3_aa: CASSLSRSSGNTIYF
cdr3_nt: TGTGCCAGCAGCTTATCCAGATCGTCTGGAAACACCATATATTTT

v_call: TRBV30
j_call: TRBJ1-2
d_call: .
clone_size: .
cdr3_aa: CAWSVSSVPYGYTF
cdr3_nt: TGTGCCTGGAGTGTATCCTCAGTCCCCTATGGCTACACCTTC

v_call: TRBV19
j_call: TRBJ1-6
d_call: TRBD1
clone_size: .
cdr3_aa: CASTIGTGGSPLHF
cdr3_nt: TGTGCCAGTACTATAGGGACAGGAGGTTCACCCCTCCACTTT

v_call: TRBV12-5
j_call: TRBJ2-1
d_call: .
clone_size: .
cdr3_aa: CASGPGTPYNEQFF
cdr3_nt: TGTGCTAGTGGTCCCGGGACACCATACAATGAGCAGTTCTTC

v_call: TRBV18
j_call: TRBJ2-1
d_call: TRBD1
clone_size: .
cdr3_aa: CASSLRTGGTYNEQFF
cdr3_nt: TGTGCCAGCTCACTCAGGACAGGGGGAACCTACAATGAGCAGTTCTTC

v_call: TRBV10-3
j_call: TRBJ1-1
d_call: .
clone_size: .
cdr3_aa: CAISVEMNTEAFF
cdr3_nt: TGTGCCATCAGTGTAGAAATGAACACTGAAGCTTTCTTT